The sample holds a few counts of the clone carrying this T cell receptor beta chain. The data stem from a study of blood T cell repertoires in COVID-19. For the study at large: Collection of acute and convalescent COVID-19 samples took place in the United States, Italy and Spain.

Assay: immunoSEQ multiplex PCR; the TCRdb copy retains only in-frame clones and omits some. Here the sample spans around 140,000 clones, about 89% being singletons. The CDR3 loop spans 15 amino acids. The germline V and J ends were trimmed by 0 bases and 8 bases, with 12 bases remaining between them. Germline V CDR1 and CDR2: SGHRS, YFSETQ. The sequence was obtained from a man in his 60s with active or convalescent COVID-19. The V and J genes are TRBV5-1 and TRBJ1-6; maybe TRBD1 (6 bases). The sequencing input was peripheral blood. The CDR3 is CASSLAGQSYSPLHF. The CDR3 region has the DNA TGCGCCAGCAGCTTGGCCGGACAGAGCTATTCACCCCTCCACTTT.